The rows below give T cell receptor beta chains drawn from one sample of a study of blood T cell repertoires in COVID-19. Libraries were prepared by immunoSEQ multiplex PCR; TCRdb keeps only in-frame clonotypes and omits some of them. The table includes about 83,000 clones, more than 70% detected once. Material: peripheral blood. The receptor source for this set is a man between 50 and 59 years old with active COVID-19. Both conserved end residues are part of each CDR3. A D gene is named only where the DNA matches it firmly. Clone size, where shown, is once, few, many, or a class for clones that have expanded.

CDR3nt | CDR3aa | j_gene | v_gene | d_gene | abundance
TGTGCCAGCAGTAGTAGCGGGGGGAAGCTAAACATTCAGTACTTC | CASSSSGGKLNIQYF | TRBJ2-4 | TRBV6-2/TRBV6-3 | TRBD2 | few
TGTGCCAGCAGCTTAGCGGGGACTAGCGGGGGCCTTTCCTACGAGCAGTACTTC | CASSLAGTSGGLSYEQYF | TRBJ2-7 | TRBV7-9 | TRBD2 | few
TGTGCCAGCAGCTTAGCGTTTCAGGGGCGTAATTCACCCCTCCACTTT | CASSLAFQGRNSPLHF | TRBJ1-6 | TRBV7-9 | . | .
TGTGCCAGCAGCTCCGGACAAGGCTATGGCTACACCTTC | CASSSGQGYGYTF | TRBJ1-2 | TRBV7-2 | . | .
TGTGCCAGCAGCTTTGGGGGGCAAGAGACCCAGTACTTC | CASSFGGQETQYF | TRBJ2-5 | TRBV7-9 | . | .
TGCGCCAGCAGCGTCGGGACAGGACAGAGGAATTCACCCCTCCACTTT | CASSVGTGQRNSPLHF | TRBJ1-6 | TRBV5-1 | TRBD1 | .
TGTGCCAGCAGTGAAGACTACAAACTGTTTTTT | CASSEDYKLFF | TRBJ1-4 | TRBV6-1 | . | .
TGTGCCAGCAGTGATAAGGTAGCTCTCTATGGCTACACCTTC | CASSDKVALYGYTF | TRBJ1-2 | TRBV6-1 | . | .
TGTGCCAGCAGCTTAGAAGGGGGAGCGGGGCAGCCCCAGCATTTT | CASSLEGGAGQPQHF | TRBJ1-5 | TRBV7-9 | . | .
TGCGCCAGCAGCCTAGCGGGAGGGCAAGAGACCCAGTACTTC | CASSLAGGQETQYF | TRBJ2-5 | TRBV5-1 | TRBD2 | .
TGTGCCAGCAGCTTCCGCCTTACTAGCGGGGGACACAATGAGCAGTTCTTC | CASSFRLTSGGHNEQFF | TRBJ2-1 | TRBV9 | TRBD2 | .
TGTGCCAGCAGTTACCGGACACACTCGACCTATGGCTACACCTTC | CASSYRTHSTYGYTF | TRBJ1-2 | TRBV6-2/TRBV6-3 | . | .
TGTGCCAGCAGTTACCCCGGCACAGATACGCAGTATTTT | CASSYPGTDTQYF | TRBJ2-3 | TRBV6-5 | . | .
TGTGCCAGCTCACCCCGGGACAGTGGGAACACTGAAGCTTTCTTT | CASSPRDSGNTEAFF | TRBJ1-1 | TRBV18 | TRBD1 | once
TGTGCCAGCAGTTTAGGGGGGGCAAGGAATCAGCCCCAGCATTTT | CASSLGGARNQPQHF | TRBJ1-5 | TRBV28 | . | .
TGTGCCAGCAGCTCGGGGAGCTCAGGGGGCTCTGGAAACACCATATATTTT | CASSSGSSGGSGNTIYF | TRBJ1-3 | TRBV5-8 | TRBD1 | .
TGTGCCAGCAGCTTAGGCAGGGTGGGCTATGGCTACACCTTC | CASSLGRVGYGYTF | TRBJ1-2 | TRBV7-8 | . | few
TGTGCCAGCAGTTTAATTTCCCCGGGACTCACTGACAACAGCTATGGCTACACCTTC | CASSLISPGLTDNSYGYTF | TRBJ1-2 | TRBV28 | . | .
TGTGCCAGTAGTATAGATGCGGTGCCTACTAGTGGAGAAAAACTGTTTTTT | CASSIDAVPTSGEKLFF | TRBJ1-4 | TRBV19 | . | .
TGTGCCAGCAGTGAAGGACGCAATTTGGGCATCACAGATACGCAGTATTTT | CASSEGRNLGITDTQYF | TRBJ2-3 | TRBV6-1 | . | .
TGCGCCAGCAGAACGGGTCAGGGGGATGAAAAACTGTTTTTT | CASRTGQGDEKLFF | TRBJ1-4 | TRBV5-1 | TRBD1 | .
TGTGCCAGCAGTGGACTAGCGGGAAGCACAGATACGCAGTATTTT | CASSGLAGSTDTQYF | TRBJ2-3 | TRBV2 | TRBD2 | .